One sample yielded the 30 T cell receptor beta chains listed below, sequenced in a study of blood T cell repertoires in COVID-19. Only in-frame clones appear in the TCRdb table, and some are missing; sequencing was by immunoSEQ multiplex PCR. The table has 120,000 or so clones, over 80% seen once. The sequencing input was peripheral blood. The receptors derive from a woman aged 70-85 years with acute or convalescent COVID-19.

This sequence joins TRBV28 and TRBJ1-5; TRBD1 agrees at 8 bases. Unmatched junction bases numbered 5, after V lost 4 bases and J lost 3 bases. This CDR3 is 15 amino acids long. Germline V gene sequence: CDR1 MDHEN, CDR2 SYDVKM. The CDR3: CASSSQGEFNQPQHF. DNA of the CDR3: TGTGCCAGCAGTTCACAGGGGGAATTCAATCAGCCCCAGCATTTT.

This clone was observed a single time. The chain carries TRBV10-3 and TRBJ1-5; D gene uncertain. Germline-derived CDR1 and CDR2 are ENHRY and SYGVKD. This CDR3 comprises 16 residues. V lost 0 bases and J lost 1, with 10 bases in between. CDR3 region: CAISESITASNQPQHF. CDR3 nucleotide sequence: TGTGCCATCAGTGAGTCTATAACAGCCAGCAATCAGCCCCAGCATTTT.

V gene TRBV2 combines with J gene TRBJ2-3; no clear D. The CDR3 is 14 residues long. Germline V gene data show CDR1 as SNHLY and CDR2 as FYNNEI. Trimming took 5 bases from V and 2 from J, leaving 11 bases between them. CDR3 bases: TGTGCCAGCAGTCGACTCGCCTCCACAGATACGCAGTATTTT. It specifies CASSRLASTDTQYF.

The chain employs TRBV30 and TRBJ2-2; 7 bases fit TRBD1. With 4 bases clipped from V and 1 base from J, the junction kept 3 bases outside the gene matches. Germline lookup yields CDR1 GTSNPN and CDR2 SVGIG (reference sequence). CDR3 length: 14 amino acids. The CDR3 protein is CAWNRGLNTGELFF. The DNA for the CDR3 is TGTGCCTGGAACAGGGGATTGAACACCGGGGAGCTGTTTTTT.

J is TRBJ1-1 and V is TRBV21-1. TRBV21-1 corresponds to a pseudogene. The CDR3 runs to 13 residues. CDR3 sequence (DNA): TGTGCCATTTTTGGAGGGCTGAACACTGAAGCTTTCTTT. Encoded protein: CAIFGGLNTEAFF.

This clone appeared once. The rearrangement links TRBV6-1 to TRBJ2-3; tentatively, D is TRBD2 (5 bases). V dropped 1 base and J dropped 5 bases, with 13 bases sitting between them. Germline assignment: CDR1 MNHNS and CDR2 SASEGT. CDR3 size: 15 residues. CDR3 nucleotides: TGTGCCAGCAGTGAAGAGAGGGATTCGGGAGATACGCAGTATTTT. Protein: CASSEERDSGDTQYF.

The chain has TRBV28 and TRBJ1-2, with a tentative D call TRBD1 (5 bases). V lost 2 bases to trimming and J lost 7 bases, with 11 bases between them. The CDR3 has 13 amino acids. CDR1 and CDR2 (germline): MDHEN, SYDVKM. In DNA form, the CDR3 reads TGTGCCAGCAGTTTACCGTCCAGGGTTGGCTACACCTTC. Its translation: CASSLPSRVGYTF.

This sequence joins TRBV11-2 and TRBJ1-5; 8 bases line up with TRBD1. The length of the CDR3 is 17 residues. CDR1 and CDR2 from the germline V gene are SGHAT and FQNNGV. The V gene end was trimmed by 3 bases and the J gene end by 0 bases; junction bases not matched to a gene: 7. In DNA form, the CDR3 reads TGTGCCAGCAGCTTGGGACAGGCTGACTATAGCAATCAGCCCCAGCATTTT. Its translation is CASSLGQADYSNQPQHF.

To note about this clone: Other nucleotide sequences from this sample produce the same CDR3. The chain joins TRBV5-4 to TRBJ2-5, with 8 bases aligning to TRBD2. Unmatched junction bases numbered 11, after V lost 3 bases and J lost 4 bases. Germline V gene lookup returns CDR1 SGHNT and CDR2 YYREEE (reference sequence). CDR3 length equals 16 residues. CDR3 nucleotide sequence: TGTGCCAGCAGCTGGGGTCGGGGGGGAGAGGGAGAGACCCAGTACTTC. Translation: CASSWGRGGEGETQYF.

This chain uses TRBV27 with TRBJ1-2; TRBD1 aligns across 12 bases. Trimming removed 5 bases from V and 8 bases from J; junction bases left unmatched: 9. The CDR3 has 15 amino acids. The V gene's germline CDR1 is MNHEY and CDR2 SMNVEV (reference sequence). The CDR3 DNA follows: TGTGCCAGCAGTCCATCGGGACAGGGGGCCTGGGGCTACACCTTC. Amino acids: CASSPSGQGAWGYTF.

The V gene is TRBV28, the J gene TRBJ2-7; TRBD1 matches at 8 bases. With V trimmed by 6 bases and J by 2 bases, 9 bases remained unmatched. CDR1 and CDR2 (germline): MDHEN, SYDVKM. CDR3 length: 15 residues. The CDR3 protein is CASSPRDRGAYEQYF. DNA for the CDR3: TGTGCCAGCAGCCCCCGTGACAGGGGCGCCTACGAGCAGTACTTC.

The chain has TRBV7-9 and TRBJ1-4, with 12 bases that match TRBD1. There are 16 residues in the CDR3. With V trimmed by 4 bases and J by 2 bases, 2 bases remained unmatched. From germline, CDR1 is SEHNR and CDR2 FQNEAQ (reference sequence). Here the CDR3 DNA reads TGTGCCAGCAGCTGGGGACAGGGGGCCACTAATGAAAAACTGTTTTTT. Residues: CASSWGQGATNEKLFF.

This clone was detected a few times. The chain joins TRBV4-1 to TRBJ2-1; perhaps TRBD2 as D (7 bases). The CDR3 covers 16 residues. Germline CDR1 MGHRA, CDR2 YSYEKL. V lost 2 bases and J 8 bases, leaving 19 bases between the germline ends. This CDR3 is CASSQSEGGLRDEQFF. The CDR3 coding sequence is TGCGCCAGCAGCCAATCCGAGGGGGGGCTCAGGGATGAGCAGTTCTTC.

CDR3 residues: CASSLGGRNTGELFF. CDR3 in DNA: TGTGCCAGCAGCCTGGGGGGCAGAAACACCGGGGAGCTGTTTTTT. This chain links TRBV5-6 with TRBJ2-2, with D possibly called TRBD1 or TRBD2 (6 bases each). V lost 4 bases, J lost 2 bases, and 12 bases lay in between. Germline CDR1 reads SGHDT; CDR2 reads YYEEEE. The CDR3 sequence is 15 residues long.

This chain connects TRBV21-1 to TRBJ2-3; no check of the table's D call, TRBD1, against the DNA was made. TRBV21-1 is marked as a pseudogene. CDR3 length: 15 amino acids. The CDR3 DNA reads TGTGCCAGCAGCAGACGACAGGGACGCACAGATACGCAGTATTTT. Translated: CASSRRQGRTDTQYF.

The rearrangement links TRBV5-4 to TRBJ1-2; D is unresolved. Germline lookup yields CDR1 SGHNT and CDR2 YYREEE (reference sequence). CDR3 size: 14 residues. V lost 3 bases to trimming and J lost 8 bases, with 17 bases between them. The CDR3 DNA is TGTGCCAGCAGCTCGGAAACCCAGCGGCTGGGCTACACCTTC. Residues: CASSSETQRLGYTF.

The chain recombines TRBV3-1 (or the pseudogene TRBV3-2) with TRBJ1-4; weak D call: TRBD1 (5 bases). CDR3 size: 14 residues. V was pared by 1 base and J by 8 bases, with 11 bases between. Per the germline V gene, CDR1 is LGHDT and CDR2 is YNNKEL (reference sequence). The CDR3 sequence is CASSQVREGEKLFF. CDR3 bases: TGTGCCAGCAGCCAAGTCAGGGAGGGAGAAAAACTGTTTTTT.

V and J are TRBV20-1 and TRBJ1-1; D uncertain. This CDR3 region has 11 residues. Germline-derived CDR1 and CDR2 are DFQATT and SNEGSKA (reference sequence). Trimming cost V 7 bases and J 0 bases, with 6 bases left between them. This chain's CDR3 is CSGQLNTEAFF. CDR3 DNA sequence: TGCAGTGGACAATTGAACACTGAAGCTTTCTTT.

The gene calls are TRBV2 and TRBJ2-5; TRBD1 matches 8 bases. The V segment lost 4 bases and the J segment 2 bases; nucleotides outside the gene matches: 6. Per germline, CDR1 SNHLY and CDR2 FYNNEI. This CDR3 has 15 residues. CDR3 bases: TGTGCCAGCAGTGGTGGGACAGGTAGTCAAGAGACCCAGTACTTC. Protein: CASSGGTGSQETQYF.

This clone was observed a few times. The chain couples TRBV10-2 to TRBJ2-7; TRBD1 might be the D (5 bases). Trimming took 7 bases from V and 6 from J, leaving 22 bases between them. The CDR3 is 15 residues long. Germline V gives CDR1 WSHSY, CDR2 SAAADI. This CDR3 is CASNHATARIPEQYF. Here the CDR3 DNA reads TGCGCCAGCAATCATGCGACAGCCCGGATTCCCGAGCAGTACTTC.

The chain uses TRBV9 and TRBJ2-5; D is possibly TRBD2 (5 bases). Germline V lookup: CDR1 SGDLS, CDR2 YYNGEE. The CDR3 has 14 residues. Trimming removed 0 bases at V and 2 bases at J, with 8 bases between. CDR3 sequence (DNA): TGTGCCAGCAGCGTAGGGCTAGCTCAAGAGACCCAGTACTTC. Translated: CASSVGLAQETQYF.

The chain links TRBV19 to TRBJ1-2, with D maybe TRBD1 (5 bases). CDR1 is LNHDA and CDR2 is SQIVND in the germline V gene (reference sequence). This CDR3 is 14 amino acids long. The V gene lost 2 bases and the J gene lost 8 bases, with 15 bases spanning the gap. DNA for the CDR3: TGTGCCAGTAGTATAATGACAGACCTAAGGGGCTACACCTTC. This sequence encodes CASSIMTDLRGYTF.

The chain carries TRBV11-2 and TRBJ2-3; 9 bases align to TRBD2. V lost 5 bases and J lost 6; bases outside the gene matches: 9. Per the germline V gene, CDR1 is SGHAT and CDR2 is FQNNGV. The CDR3 consists of 15 residues. The chain's CDR3 is CASSLRTSEADTQYF. CDR3 sequence (DNA): TGTGCCAGCAGCCTGCGGACTAGCGAAGCCGATACGCAGTATTTT.

This rearrangement joins TRBV6-5 to TRBJ2-2; D is perhaps TRBD1 (6 bases). This CDR3 contains 14 residues. Germline CDR1 is MNHEY and CDR2 is SVGAGI. Trimming pared 9 bases from V and 1 base from J, leaving 12 bases between. The CDR3 sequence is CASYPGQNTGELFF. CDR3 DNA sequence: TGTGCCAGTTATCCGGGACAGAACACCGGGGAGCTGTTTTTT.

The V and J genes are TRBV12-5 and TRBJ1-5, with D perhaps TRBD1 (6 bases). Germline loops: CDR1 LGHNT, CDR2 FRNRAP. V was cut by 7 bases and J by 5 bases, with 18 bases left in between. The CDR3 sequence is 15 residues long. The CDR3 nucleotides are TGTGCTAGTGCCATCCTCTCAGGGGCTCATCAGCCCCAGCATTTT. Protein sequence: CASAILSGAHQPQHF.

The V and J genes are TRBV5-4 and TRBJ2-5; 7 positions agree with TRBD1. Germline lookup yields CDR1 SGHNT and CDR2 YYREEE (reference sequence). The V and J ends lost 3 bases and 5 bases, in that order; junction bases with no gene match: 10. This CDR3 comprises 15 residues. DNA of the CDR3: TGTGCCAGCAGCTACGGGACAGCCTTCCGGGAGACCCAGTACTTC. Translating it yields CASSYGTAFRETQYF.

The gene calls are TRBV6-5 and TRBJ1-2; D is unclear. Per germline, CDR1 MNHEY and CDR2 SVGAGI. Trimming shortened V by 2 bases and J by 6 bases, and 13 bases separated the two germline ends. The CDR3 consists of 14 residues. In DNA, the CDR3 is TGTGCCAGCAGTTACACGCAGGAGGACCATGGCTACACCTTC. This sequence encodes CASSYTQEDHGYTF.

Only one count was recorded for this clone. The genes are TRBV27 and TRBJ1-5, with D possibly matching TRBD1 (5 bases). Germline V gene data show CDR1 as MNHEY and CDR2 as SMNVEV (reference sequence). The V gene lost 3 bases and the J gene lost 6 bases, with 12 bases spanning the gap. The CDR3 totals 14 residues. CDR3 loop: CASSFPGLGQPQHF. DNA of the CDR3: TGTGCCAGCAGTTTCCCAGGGTTGGGTCAGCCCCAGCATTTT.

The chain employs TRBV5-4 and TRBJ2-7; 8 nucleotides align to TRBD1. The V gene's germline CDR1 is SGHNT and CDR2 YYREEE (reference sequence). This CDR3 region has 16 residues. J was trimmed by 1 base and V by 4 bases; bases with no gene match: 10. CDR3 sequence: CASSIGGQDNSYEQYF. CDR3 nucleotides: TGTGCCAGCAGCATCGGGGGACAGGACAATTCCTACGAGCAGTACTTC.

CDR3 in amino acids: CASSARGGLTEAFF. In DNA, the CDR3 is TGCGCCAGCAGCGCAAGGGGAGGGCTCACTGAAGCTTTCTTT. V usage is TRBV10-2 and J usage is TRBJ1-1; D is perhaps TRBD1 (5 bases). CDR3 length equals 14 residues. The germline CDR1 and CDR2 sequences are WSHSY and SAAADI. The V end lost 6 bases, the J end lost 4 bases, and 15 bases lay between the germline ends.